This record looks at one TCR beta chain sequence and its context. Its recognized antigen is unknown. One base away there is no much larger clone; base qualities are not given. The cohort consisted of 670 or so healthy bone marrow donors. Cohort members were all nominally healthy when sampled, although unrecorded immune exposures were likely present. The donor tested CMV seronegative, placing the donor among the 350 or so seronegative members of the cohort. A peripheral blood sample was collected from each donor, and TCR beta sequencing was performed on peripheral blood mononuclear cells. The Qiagen DNeasy Blood Extraction Kit was used to extract genomic DNA from the blood cell samples. This entry is derived from a study of cytomegalovirus exposure and HLA in healthy donors (dated 2017 in TCRdb). For context, the study as a whole: An earlier analysis of approximately 640 of the donors reported roughly 300 Gb of sequence data and some 120 million unique TCR beta sequences from roughly 200 million T cells. An early release that covered approximately 600 HLA-typed donors contained approximately 320 gigabases of sequencing data and tens of millions of unique TCR sequences. Of the roughly 400 genotyped donors, 81% were placed in the genetic ancestry cluster associated with self-reported Caucasian donors. The study aimed to test whether signatures of past pathogen exposure could be identified by cataloging public T cell receptors. Using immunosequencing, the study profiled T cell repertoires from fewer than 700 subjects and related those repertoires to cytomegalovirus serostatus. A separate validation cohort of approximately 130 different subjects was used in addition to the roughly 700-subject first cohort. To predict cytomegalovirus infection status, the study brought together high-throughput TCR immunosequencing, statistical association of individual TCRs with disease status, and machine learning. A later analysis re-analyzed previously published TCR beta repertoires from 666 donors and added high-resolution HLA genotyping to study TCR occurrence patterns. In the later analysis, no new phenotypic data were used to find candidate immune exposures; instead, reliance was placed on TCR beta sequences and their occurrence across donors. To decide whether each TCR beta V gene segment behaved as functional or pseudogenic, an earlier analysis of approximately 620 of the donors relied on high-throughput TCR beta sequencing. Donor age, sex, ethnicity and CMV serostatus were compiled together with the repertoire data. Genome-wide SNP genotypes for about three fifths of the roughly 670 donors were used in a later genetic analysis, which treated that subset as a discovery cohort. Every repertoire in the discovery cohort had been generated on one and the same sequencing platform. HLA typing included class I and class II loci at four-digit resolution. Typing coverage differed by locus: A, B, C, DRB1 and DQB1 were typed in about 620-640 donors, DQA1 in 522, DPA1 in around 600, and DPB1 in just under 490. Because of strong linkage in the cohort, a few DR-DQ haplotypes were treated as single units for association and clustering. Among about 400 genotyped donors of the cohort, an average of approximately 240,000 unique TCR beta nucleotide sequences was sequenced per donor, of which approximately 18% were non-productive. What the research found in general, with its limitations: In the study, about 150 TCR beta chains were listed as associated with cytomegalovirus. A later analysis found that HLA-associated TCR beta chains were more clonally expanded and had lower generation probabilities than equally common non-associated chains. In a later analysis, 15,000 to 20,000 TCR beta sequences were associated with specific HLA alleles at a false discovery rate of 0.05. In a later genetic analysis, fewer N-insertions in productive TCRs were reported among donors in an Asian-associated ancestry cluster than the roughly 710-donor mean. A later genetic analysis associated a missense DCLRE1C variant with V-gene and J-gene trimming of TCR beta chains, and an independent cohort replicated the association. A further reported finding was that TCR beta sequences accurately predicted the HLA-A and HLA-B alleles for most subjects in the first cohort. Linkage disequilibrium might explain the correlated functional status among segregating V segments, but an unknown experimental factor could not be excluded. In vitro tests confirmed that a few of the cytomegalovirus-associated TCR beta chains recognize cytomegalovirus antigens. When HLA alleles, especially DR and DQ, strongly co-occurred, TCR associations were difficult to assign to individual alleles. Because the 87-base-pair reads could not distinguish some IMGT-functional V segments, including TRBV6-2 and TRBV6-3, those segments were excluded. A cluster of highly shared sequence variants was judged likely to represent a technical artifact of the sequencing pipeline. The only immune exposure information available for the cohort was CMV serostatus. According to a later analysis, TCR association rates differed among HLA loci, with DRB1 alleles showing the most associated TCRs and HLA-C alleles showing the fewest. Several of the top co-occurrence clusters appeared to be linked to parvovirus B19, influenza, CMV and Epstein-Barr virus, according to a later analysis. Most TCR sequences were observed very rarely across donors, whereas some public TCRs were present in many individuals. Presence/absence analyses assumed roughly uniform sequencing depth across donors, an assumption that may not hold. In both the original and validation cohorts, the classifier was reported to diagnose cytomegalovirus status with high specificity and sensitivity. Because counts were too low, about 17 rarely observed V segments, including chromosome 9 orphons, were excluded from the earlier analysis of 587 of the donors. The cohort was sequenced for TCR beta chains only, and without alpha or paired-chain data the features that could be detected were limited. Broadly in line with IMGT annotations, most TCR beta V segments showed up in productive rearrangements about 87% or about 30% of the time in an earlier analysis of around 550 of the donors. Because HLA typing was missing for some donors at each locus, association tests included only the typed subset. In a later analysis, most CMV-associated TCR beta chains were found to appear HLA-restricted, with HLA associations seemingly driven largely by CMV exposure. The authors suggested that the approach could potentially be extended to other disease states and immunological phenotypes.

Library preparation was by the immunoSEQ multiplex PCR assay. The multiplex PCR relied on a mix of 60 forward primers for TCR Vbeta segments and 13 reverse primers for TCR Jbeta segments. A multiplex PCR assay on genomic DNA amplified the CDR3 region of rearranged TCR beta genes. On the Illumina HiSeq System, the amplified TCR beta libraries were sequenced as 87-base-pair reads. Under the source paper's analysis protocol: A later analysis tallied around 82 million unique TCR beta chains across the 600 to 700 repertoires, and about 12 million of those chains were shared by two or more donors. A nearest-neighbor algorithm error-corrected the raw reads and collapsed the reads into unique sequences, merging closely related sequences to remove PCR and sequencing errors. To assign V, D and J gene segments, CDR3 sequences were aligned to IMGT reference sequences. For a sequence to be retained, at least a six-nucleotide match to both a V gene segment and a J gene segment was required. Rearrangements were called productive when the CDR3 lacked stop codons and stayed in frame with V and J; all others were non-productive. CDR3 was defined according to IMGT convention as the region running from the second conserved V-encoded cysteine to the conserved J-encoded phenylalanine. Sequences without an unambiguous match to a single V gene segment were excluded from the earlier analysis of 450 to 650 of the donors. In an earlier analysis of approximately 560 of the donors, a V segment was called functional when productive rearrangements were above 56.7%, and segregating when the standard deviation between donors exceeded 5%. A statistical classification framework was built for diagnosing cytomegalovirus status from the catalog of TCR beta chain sequences. V and J gene assignment, in a later analysis, came from comparing TCR nucleotide sequences with IMGT/GENE-DB human TR gene sequences. Using the TCRdist pipeline, a later analysis assigned CDR3 sequences along with most-parsimonious VDJ recombination scenarios. In a later analysis, every TCR beta chain was defined by the combination of its CDR3 amino acid sequence and its V-gene family, and reads without a unique V-gene family were dropped. To address suspected cross-contamination and a sequencing artifact, a later analysis removed a few hundred highly shared, low-generation-probability nucleotide sequences. A later analysis calculated a clonal expansion index for each public chain from normalized within-repertoire ranks of inferred template counts. A later analysis computed generation probabilities with a VDJ recombination model fitted to out-of-frame rearrangements, and checked the results against IGoR. In a later analysis, hypergeometric tests were used to score TCR-TCR, TCR-HLA and TCR-CMV co-occurrence, with a repertoire-size bias correction applied to TCR pairs. A later analysis estimated false discovery rates by permuting HLA or CMV assignments 20 times. A later analysis grouped co-occurring TCRs with DBSCAN, adding TCRdist sequence similarity when clustering within HLA-allele-positive subsets. Repertoires with fewer than 30,000 or more than 120,000 public chains, plus five repertoires with anomalous nucleotide sharing, were excluded from co-occurrence clustering. The clones in this table, taken by TCRdb from immuneACCESS, are in-frame only. Not every clone is retained; where verified, under half of the shortfall comes from an unresolved V gene, and the cause of the rest is unknown. V and J calls and clone size follow that table, whereas D and trimming were derived from the DNA. This sample has 150,000 to 200,000 clones in its table, and 70% to 80% of those were observed once. The top ten clonotypes cover roughly 0.99% of the sample.

V is reduced by 0 bases and J by 3 bases, leaving a spacing of 6 bases between them. CDR1 and CDR2 are read off the germline V gene as SGDLS and YYNGEE. The CDR3 runs 14 amino acids, cysteine and phenylalanine included. Only the CDR3 region is kept as DNA, spanning 42 bases read in frame from base 1. This clonotype originated in a woman aged 40 to 49 in good health and CMV-seronegative. The receptor chain draws on TRBV9 and TRBJ1-4; the D gene lacks a confident call. The material sequenced was PBMCs. The CDR3: CASSVGRANEKLFF. The DNA sequence is given as TGTGCCAGCAGCGTAGGTCGGGCTAATGAAAAACTGTTTTTT.